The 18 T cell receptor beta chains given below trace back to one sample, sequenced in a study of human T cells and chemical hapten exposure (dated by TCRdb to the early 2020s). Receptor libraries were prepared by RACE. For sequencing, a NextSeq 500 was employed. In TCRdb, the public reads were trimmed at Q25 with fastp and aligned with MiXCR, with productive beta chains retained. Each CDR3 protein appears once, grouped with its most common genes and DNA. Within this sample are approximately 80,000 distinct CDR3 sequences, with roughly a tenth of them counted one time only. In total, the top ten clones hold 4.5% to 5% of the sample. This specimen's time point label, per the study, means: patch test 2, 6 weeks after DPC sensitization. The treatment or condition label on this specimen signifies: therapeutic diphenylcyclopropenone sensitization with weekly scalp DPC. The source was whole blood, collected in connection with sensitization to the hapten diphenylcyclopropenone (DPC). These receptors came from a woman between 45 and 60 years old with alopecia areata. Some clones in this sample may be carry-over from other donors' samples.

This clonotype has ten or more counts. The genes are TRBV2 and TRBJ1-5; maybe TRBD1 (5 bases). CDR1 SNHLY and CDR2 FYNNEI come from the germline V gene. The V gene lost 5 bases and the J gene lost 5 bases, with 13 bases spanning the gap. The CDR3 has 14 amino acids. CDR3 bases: TGTGCCAGCAGTCTTGCAGGGCGTTATCAGCCCCAGCATTTT. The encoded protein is CASSLAGRYQPQHF. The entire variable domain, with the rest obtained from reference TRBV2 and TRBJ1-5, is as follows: EPEVTQTPSHQVTQMGQEVILRCVPISNHLYFYWYRQILGQKVEFLVSFYNNEISEKSEIFDDQFSVERPDGSNFTLKIRSTKLEDSAMYFCASSLAGRYQPQHFGDGTRLSIL.

The CDR3 here is CASSLAGEQFF. CDR3 sequence (DNA): TGCGCCAGCAGCTTAGCGGGGGAGCAGTTCTTC. The chain combines TRBV5-1 with TRBJ2-1; 7 bases line up with TRBD2. The J segment lost 10 bases and the V segment lost 2 bases, leaving 0 bases of the junction unmatched. The CDR3 contains 11 residues. Germline V gene sequence: CDR1 SGHRS, CDR2 YFSETQ.

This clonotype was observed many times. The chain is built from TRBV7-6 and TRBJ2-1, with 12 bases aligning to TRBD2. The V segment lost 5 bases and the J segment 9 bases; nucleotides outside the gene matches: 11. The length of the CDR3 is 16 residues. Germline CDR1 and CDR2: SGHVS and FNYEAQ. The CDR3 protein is CASSETSGRRVGEQFF. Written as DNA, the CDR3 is TGTGCCAGCAGCGAAACTAGCGGGAGGAGGGTTGGTGAGCAGTTCTTC.

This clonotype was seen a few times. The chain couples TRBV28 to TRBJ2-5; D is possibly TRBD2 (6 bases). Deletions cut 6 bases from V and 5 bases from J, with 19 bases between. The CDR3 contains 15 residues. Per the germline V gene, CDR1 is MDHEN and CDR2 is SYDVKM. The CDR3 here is CASSTAFRGGETQYF. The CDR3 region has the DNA TGTGCCAGCAGCACTGCCTTCCGGGGAGGCGAGACCCAGTACTTC.

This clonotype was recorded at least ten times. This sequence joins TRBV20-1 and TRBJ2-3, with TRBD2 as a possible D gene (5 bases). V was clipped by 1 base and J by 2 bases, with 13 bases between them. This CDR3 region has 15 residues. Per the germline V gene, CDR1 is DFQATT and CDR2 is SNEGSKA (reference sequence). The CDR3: CSARGMRLATDTQYF. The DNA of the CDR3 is TGCAGTGCTAGAGGAATGAGGCTAGCCACAGATACGCAGTATTTT.

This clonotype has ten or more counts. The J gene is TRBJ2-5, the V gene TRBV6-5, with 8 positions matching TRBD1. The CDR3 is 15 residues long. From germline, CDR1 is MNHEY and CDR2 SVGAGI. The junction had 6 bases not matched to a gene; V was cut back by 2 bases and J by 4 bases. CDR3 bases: TGTGCCAGCAGTTACGACAGGGGACGGGGAGAGACCCAGTACTTC. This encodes CASSYDRGRGETQYF.

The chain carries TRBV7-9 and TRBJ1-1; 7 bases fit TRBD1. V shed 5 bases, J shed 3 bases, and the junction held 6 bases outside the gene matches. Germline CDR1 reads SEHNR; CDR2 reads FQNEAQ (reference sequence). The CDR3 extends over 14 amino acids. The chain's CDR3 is CASSRDRADTEAFF. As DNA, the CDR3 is TGTGCCAGCAGCCGCGACAGGGCCGACACTGAAGCTTTCTTT.

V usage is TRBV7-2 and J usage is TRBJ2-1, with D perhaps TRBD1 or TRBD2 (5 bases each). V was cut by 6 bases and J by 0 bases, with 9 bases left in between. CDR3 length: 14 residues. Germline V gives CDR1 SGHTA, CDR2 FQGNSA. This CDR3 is CASSGTLSYNEQFF. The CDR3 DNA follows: TGTGCCAGCAGTGGGACGCTCTCCTACAATGAGCAGTTCTTC. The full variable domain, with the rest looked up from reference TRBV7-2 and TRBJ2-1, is GAGVSQSPSNKVTEKGKDVELRCDPISGHTALYWYRQSLGQGLEFLIYFQGNSAPDKSGLPSDRFSAERTGGSVSTLTIQRTQQEDSAVYLCASSGTLSYNEQFFGPGTRLTVL.

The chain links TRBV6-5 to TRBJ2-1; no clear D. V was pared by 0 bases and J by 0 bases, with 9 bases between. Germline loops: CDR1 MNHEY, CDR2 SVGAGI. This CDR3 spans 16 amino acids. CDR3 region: CASSYSGRTSYNEQFF. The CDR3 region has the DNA TGTGCCAGCAGTTACTCTGGACGGACCTCCTACAATGAGCAGTTCTTC.

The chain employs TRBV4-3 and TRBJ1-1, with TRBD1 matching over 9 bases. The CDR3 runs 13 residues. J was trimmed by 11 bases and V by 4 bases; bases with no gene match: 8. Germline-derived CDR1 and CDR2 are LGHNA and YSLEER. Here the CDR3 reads CASSRTGGAWAFF. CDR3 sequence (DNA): TGCGCCAGCAGCCGCACAGGGGGCGCCTGGGCTTTCTTT.

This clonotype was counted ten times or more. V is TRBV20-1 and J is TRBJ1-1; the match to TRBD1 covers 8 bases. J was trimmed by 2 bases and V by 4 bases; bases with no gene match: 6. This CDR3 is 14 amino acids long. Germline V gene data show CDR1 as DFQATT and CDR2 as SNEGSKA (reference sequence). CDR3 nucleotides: TGCAGTGCTAATAGACAGGGGACAAACACTGAAGCTTTCTTT. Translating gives CSANRQGTNTEAFF.

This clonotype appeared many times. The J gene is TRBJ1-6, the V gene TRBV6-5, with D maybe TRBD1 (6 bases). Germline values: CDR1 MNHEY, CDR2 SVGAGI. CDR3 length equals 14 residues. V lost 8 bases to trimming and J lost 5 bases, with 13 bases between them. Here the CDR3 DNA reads TGTGCCAGCCAGGGGCAGGGCAATAATTCACCCCTCCACTTT. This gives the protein CASQGQGNNSPLHF.

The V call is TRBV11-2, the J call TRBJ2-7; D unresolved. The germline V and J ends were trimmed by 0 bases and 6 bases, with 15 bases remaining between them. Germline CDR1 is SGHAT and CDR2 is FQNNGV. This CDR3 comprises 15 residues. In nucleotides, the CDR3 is TGTGCCAGCAGCTTAGATCGGTTACCCCTAGGCGAGCAGTACTTC. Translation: CASSLDRLPLGEQYF.

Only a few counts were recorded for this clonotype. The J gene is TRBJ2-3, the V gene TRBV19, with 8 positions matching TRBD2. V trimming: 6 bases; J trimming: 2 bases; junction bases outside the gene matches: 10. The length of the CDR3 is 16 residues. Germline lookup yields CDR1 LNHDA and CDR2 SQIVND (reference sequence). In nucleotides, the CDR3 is TGTGCCAGTAGACTCCTCGCGGGAGGAACCACAGATACGCAGTATTTT. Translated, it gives CASRLLAGGTTDTQYF. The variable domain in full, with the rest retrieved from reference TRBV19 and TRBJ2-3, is DGGITQSPKYLFRKEGQNVTLSCEQNLNHDAMYWYRQDPGQGLRLIYYSQIVNDFQKGDIAEGYSVSREKKESFPLTVTSAQKNPTAFYLCASRLLAGGTTDTQYFGPGTRLTVL.

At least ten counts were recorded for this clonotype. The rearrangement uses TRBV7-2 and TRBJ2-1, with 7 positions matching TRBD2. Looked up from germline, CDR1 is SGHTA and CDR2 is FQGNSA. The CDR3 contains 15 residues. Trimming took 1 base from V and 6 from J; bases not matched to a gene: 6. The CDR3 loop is CASSLVAGAPNEQFF. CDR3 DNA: TGTGCCAGCAGCTTAGTGGCGGGAGCCCCCAATGAGCAGTTCTTC.

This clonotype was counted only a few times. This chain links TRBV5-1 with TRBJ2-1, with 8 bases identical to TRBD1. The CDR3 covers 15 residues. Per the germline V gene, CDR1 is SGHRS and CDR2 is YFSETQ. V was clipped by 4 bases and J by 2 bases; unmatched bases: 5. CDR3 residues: CASSPGGAPYNEQFF. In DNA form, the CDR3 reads TGCGCCAGCAGCCCAGGGGGCGCCCCCTACAATGAGCAGTTCTTC.

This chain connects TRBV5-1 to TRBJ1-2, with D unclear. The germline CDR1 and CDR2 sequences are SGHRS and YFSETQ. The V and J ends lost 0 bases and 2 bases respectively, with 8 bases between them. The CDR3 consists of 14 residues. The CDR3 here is CASSLEGRNYGYTF. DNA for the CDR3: TGCGCCAGCAGCTTGGAAGGACGCAACTATGGCTACACCTTC.

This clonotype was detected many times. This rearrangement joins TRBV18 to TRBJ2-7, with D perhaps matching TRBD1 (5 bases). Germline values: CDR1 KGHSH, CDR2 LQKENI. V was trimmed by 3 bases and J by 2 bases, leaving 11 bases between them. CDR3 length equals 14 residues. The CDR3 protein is CASSPRQGPYEQYF. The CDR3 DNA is TGTGCCAGCTCACCCCGCCAGGGTCCCTACGAGCAGTACTTC.